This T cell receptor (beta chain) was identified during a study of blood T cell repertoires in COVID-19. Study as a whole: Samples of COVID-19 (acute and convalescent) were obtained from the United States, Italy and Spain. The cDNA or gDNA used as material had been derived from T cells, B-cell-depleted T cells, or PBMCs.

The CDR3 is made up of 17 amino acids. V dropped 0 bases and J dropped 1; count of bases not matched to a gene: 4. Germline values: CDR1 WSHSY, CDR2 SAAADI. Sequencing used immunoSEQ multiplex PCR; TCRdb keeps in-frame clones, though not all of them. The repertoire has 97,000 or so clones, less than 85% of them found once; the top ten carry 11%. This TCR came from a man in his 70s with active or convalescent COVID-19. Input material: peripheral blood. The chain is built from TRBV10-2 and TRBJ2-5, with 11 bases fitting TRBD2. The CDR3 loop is CASSESLLAGAQETQYF. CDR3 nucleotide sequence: TGCGCCAGCAGTGAGTCGTTACTAGCGGGGGCCCAAGAGACCCAGTACTTC.